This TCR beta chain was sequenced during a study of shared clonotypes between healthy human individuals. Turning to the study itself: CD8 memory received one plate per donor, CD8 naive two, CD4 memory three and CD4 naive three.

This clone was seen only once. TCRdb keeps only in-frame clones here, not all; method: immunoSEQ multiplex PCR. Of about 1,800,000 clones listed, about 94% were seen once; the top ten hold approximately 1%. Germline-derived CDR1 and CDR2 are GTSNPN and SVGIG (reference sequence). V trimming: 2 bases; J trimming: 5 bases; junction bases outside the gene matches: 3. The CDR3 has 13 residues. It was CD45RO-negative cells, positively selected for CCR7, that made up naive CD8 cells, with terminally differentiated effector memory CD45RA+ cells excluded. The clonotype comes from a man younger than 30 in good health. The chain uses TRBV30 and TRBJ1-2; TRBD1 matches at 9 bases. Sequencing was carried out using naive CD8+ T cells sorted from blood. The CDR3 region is CAWSRTGVYGYTF. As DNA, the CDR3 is TGTGCCTGGAGTAGGACAGGGGTGTATGGCTACACCTTC.